One and the same sample provided the 29 T cell receptor beta chains below, sequenced in a study of regulatory T cells in long-lasting Graves disease. The TCR library used RNA extracted from PBMCs. TCRdb reprocessed the reads via MiXCR and lists one record per CDR3 protein. This table has about 1,200 distinct CDR3 sequences, roughly 74% appearing once. Sequencing was performed on peripheral blood mononuclear cells (PBMCs), taken with antithyroid drug treatment, in newly diagnosed or persistent Graves disease (not recorded which). These receptors all stem from a woman in her twenties or thirties with Graves disease.

The gene calls are TRBV5-1 and TRBJ1-4, with TRBD1 as a possible D gene (5 bases). The CDR3 totals 16 residues. Trimming pared 2 bases from V and 6 bases from J, leaving 17 bases between. The germline V gene encodes CDR1 SGHRS and CDR2 YFSETQ. The CDR3 protein is CASSLDTPGAYEKLFF. As DNA, the CDR3 is TGCGCCAGCAGCTTAGACACCCCCGGGGCCTATGAAAAACTGTTTTTT.

The chain couples TRBV7-2 to TRBJ2-3, with D unclear. The CDR3 has 13 amino acids. Per the germline V gene, CDR1 is SGHTA and CDR2 is FQGNSA. V was pared by 0 bases and J by 3 bases, with 4 bases between. The CDR3 nucleotides read TGTGCCAGCAGCTTAGCGCGGACAGATACGCAGTATTTT. It translates to CASSLARTDTQYF. Using reference TRBV7-2 and TRBJ2-3 for the parts outside the CDR3, the full variable domain is GAGVSQSPSNKVTEKGKDVELRCDPISGHTALYWYRQSLGQGLEFLIYFQGNSAPDKSGLPSDRFSAERTGGSVSTLTIQRTQQEDSAVYLCASSLARTDTQYFGPGTRLTVL.

V is TRBV6-2 or TRBV6-3 and J is TRBJ2-3; a weak D match, TRBD2 (6 bases). The germline gives CDR1 MNHEY, CDR2 SVGEGT. This CDR3 is built from 16 residues. V shed 2 bases and J shed 4 bases, with 16 bases lying between them. Written as DNA, the CDR3 is TGTGCCAGCAGTTACCCATTGGGACTCCCGCCAGATACGCAGTATTTT. It translates to CASSYPLGLPPDTQYF.

The chain is built from TRBV28 and TRBJ1-6; D is uncertain. V lost 4 bases and J 7 bases, leaving 8 bases between the germline ends. This CDR3 is built from 13 residues. The V gene's germline CDR1 is MDHEN and CDR2 SYDVKM. The DNA for the CDR3 is TGTGCCAGCAGTTCGAGGATGAATTCACCCCTCCACTTT. Protein product: CASSSRMNSPLHF.

This clonotype was detected only once. The chain has TRBV24-1 and TRBJ1-5; D may be TRBD1 (6 bases). The CDR3 is 15 residues long. Germline CDR1 is KGHDR and CDR2 is SFDVKD. V lost 5 bases and J lost 3, with 13 bases in between. The CDR3 DNA is TGTGCCACCAGTGGAGGTCGACAGGCCAATCAGCCCCAGCATTTT. Translated: CATSGGRQANQPQHF.

This clonotype was counted a few times. For the CDR3, the DNA is TGCAGTGCTAGGGCCCCTAGCGGGGATTCCTACGAGCAGTACTTC. The encoded protein is CSARAPSGDSYEQYF. The chain couples TRBV20-1 to TRBJ2-7, with 9 bases lining up with TRBD2. The V segment lost 3 bases and the J segment 1 base; nucleotides outside the gene matches: 7. Per germline, CDR1 DFQATT and CDR2 SNEGSKA (reference sequence). This CDR3 spans 15 amino acids.

The chain carries TRBV5-6 and TRBJ1-1; D is unresolved. The CDR3 is made up of 14 amino acids. Germline CDR1 is SGHDT and CDR2 is YYEEEE. Between the trimmed V and J ends, which lost 4 bases and 6 bases, there was a span of 16 bases. The CDR3 DNA reads TGTGCCAGCAGCCCTGTAGCGGGCGCGGCTGAAGCTTTCTTT. Translating gives CASSPVAGAAEAFF. The complete variable domain, with remaining parts taken from reference TRBV5-6 and TRBJ1-1, reads DAGVTQSPTHLIKTRGQQVTLRCSPKSGHDTVSWYQQALGQGPQFIFQYYEEEERQRGNFPDRFSGHQFPNYSSELNVNALLLGDSALYLCASSPVAGAAEAFFGQGTRLTVV.

The V and J genes are TRBV12-3 or TRBV12-4 and TRBJ1-6; maybe TRBD1 (6 bases). The CDR3 covers 16 residues. Trimming took 6 bases from V and 9 from J, leaving 21 bases between them. The CDR3 loop reads CASRAPTGGHASPLHF. CDR3 sequence (DNA): TGTGCCAGCAGAGCACCCACCGGGGGCCATGCTTCACCCCTCCACTTT.

The chain is built from TRBV7-1 and TRBJ2-3, with TRBD2 matching over 10 bases. TRBV7-1 is an ORF; its function is uncertain. The CDR3 is 15 amino acids. V dropped 6 bases and J dropped 8; count of bases not matched to a gene: 11. The CDR3 loop is CASSSLAGLGSTQYF. DNA for the CDR3: TGTGCCAGCAGTTCACTAGCGGGGCTGGGGAGTACGCAGTATTTT.

This chain uses TRBV6-5 with TRBJ2-3, with no clear D. This CDR3 region has 15 residues. CDR1 is MNHEY, CDR2 SVGAGI, per germline. V lost 1 base, J lost 1 base, and 9 bases lay in between. CDR3 nucleotide sequence: TGTGCCAGCAGTTACTGGCCCGCCGGCACAGATACGCAGTATTTT. Its protein product is CASSYWPAGTDTQYF.

This clonotype came up once. The chain joins TRBV7-2 to TRBJ2-7; 13 nucleotides match TRBD2. Germline CDR1 SGHTA, CDR2 FQGNSA. The CDR3 length is 13 residues. The V segment lost 1 base and the J segment 12 bases; nucleotides outside the gene matches: 3. The CDR3 is CASSLGTSGSLYF. The CDR3 region has the DNA TGTGCCAGCAGCTTAGGGACTAGCGGGAGTTTGTACTTC.

The sample holds a few counts of this clonotype. This rearrangement joins TRBV6-1 to TRBJ1-4, with a weak D call TRBD1 (5 bases). Trimming left V 6 bases short and J 8 bases short, with 13 bases between. The CDR3 runs 13 residues. Per germline, CDR1 MNHNS and CDR2 SASEGT. CDR3 nucleotide sequence: TGTGCCAGCAGGAGGGCAGAGGGGGAAAAACTGTTTTTT. Its translation is CASRRAEGEKLFF.

The rearrangement links TRBV4-1 to TRBJ1-1; D uncertain. Germline V gene lookup returns CDR1 MGHRA and CDR2 YSYEKL. V gave up 2 bases and J gave up 2 bases, with 9 bases separating them. The CDR3 contains 14 residues. CDR3 bases: TGCGCCAGCAGCCAATTAAACACCAACACTGAAGCTTTCTTT. This gives the protein CASSQLNTNTEAFF.

The V and J genes are TRBV5-6 and TRBJ2-3; 15 nucleotides match TRBD2. This CDR3 contains 15 residues. V lost 4 bases and J lost 8; bases outside the gene matches: 5. The germline gives CDR1 SGHDT, CDR2 YYEEEE. CDR3 nucleotides: TGTGCCAGCAGCCCGGGACTAGCGGGAGGTCCTACGCAGTATTTT. Amino acids: CASSPGLAGGPTQYF. Variable domain in full (rest from reference TRBV5-6 and TRBJ2-3): DAGVTQSPTHLIKTRGQQVTLRCSPKSGHDTVSWYQQALGQGPQFIFQYYEEEERQRGNFPDRFSGHQFPNYSSELNVNALLLGDSALYLCASSPGLAGGPTQYFGPGTRLTVL.

The CDR3 loop is CSATDRDYGYTF. In DNA, the CDR3 is TGCAGCGCTACCGACAGGGACTATGGCTACACCTTC. The chain links TRBV29-1 to TRBJ1-2; TRBD1 matches at 7 bases. V was pared by 7 bases and J by 3 bases, with 5 bases of the junction left unmatched. In germline, CDR1 is SQVTM, CDR2 ANQGSEA. The CDR3 length is 12 residues. Based on the CDR3 plus reference TRBV29-1 and TRBJ1-2, the full variable domain is SAVISQKPSRDICQRGTSLTIQCQVDSQVTMMFWYRQQPGQSLTLIATANQGSEATYESGFVIDKFPISRPNLTFSTLTVSNMSPEDSSIYLCSATDRDYGYTFGSGTRLTVV.

The chain combines TRBV11-1 with TRBJ2-2, with D possibly matching TRBD1 (5 bases). The germline V gene has CDR1 SGHAT and CDR2 FQDESV (reference sequence). Trimming left V 0 bases short and J 0 bases short, with 11 bases between. This CDR3 has 17 amino acids. CDR3 protein: CASSLAPGNPNTGELFF. CDR3 DNA sequence: TGTGCCAGCAGCTTAGCGCCAGGGAACCCGAACACCGGGGAGCTGTTTTTT.

The chain uses TRBV20-1 and TRBJ2-1; 7 nucleotides match TRBD2. Trimming cost V 3 bases and J 0 bases; bases outside gene matches: 5. The CDR3 has 15 residues. CDR1 and CDR2 (germline): DFQATT, SNEGSKA (reference sequence). The CDR3 reads CSASPAGDSYNEQFF. CDR3 DNA: TGCAGTGCTAGTCCTGCGGGAGACTCCTACAATGAGCAGTTCTTC.

This clonotype was recorded only once. The J gene is TRBJ2-1, the V gene TRBV28; D is uncertain. V lost 3 bases and J lost 9, with 3 bases in between. The CDR3 length is 10 residues. In germline, CDR1 is MDHEN, CDR2 SYDVKM. This CDR3 is CASSLGEQFF. CDR3 in DNA: TGTGCCAGCAGTTTGGGTGAGCAGTTCTTC.

This clonotype was detected a few times. The gene calls are TRBV3-1 and TRBJ2-5; weak D call: TRBD1 (8 bases). Germline V gives CDR1 LGHDT, CDR2 YNNKEL (reference sequence). Trimming removed 3 bases at V and 2 bases at J, with 16 bases between. The CDR3 is made up of 16 amino acids. DNA for the CDR3: TGTGCCAGCAGCCAGAGACAGGGGAGGGTACAAGAGACCCAGTACTTC. Amino acid sequence: CASSQRQGRVQETQYF.

The V and J genes are TRBV7-8 and TRBJ2-2, with TRBD1 identical over 7 bases. The CDR3 has 15 amino acids. The V gene's germline CDR1 is SGHVS and CDR2 FQNEAQ. V lost 5 bases and J lost 0; bases outside the gene matches: 3. CDR3: CASSPQGANTGELFF. In nucleotides, the CDR3 is TGTGCCAGCAGCCCCCAGGGGGCGAACACCGGGGAGCTGTTTTTT.

This chain joins TRBV10-2 and TRBJ2-3; D remains unclear. Germline V gene sequence: CDR1 WSHSY, CDR2 SAAADI. The CDR3 is 15 residues long. The ends were cut back, 3 bases at V and 8 bases at J, with 18 bases in the middle. In DNA, the CDR3 is TGCGCCAGCAGTGAAGGAGTTGGGGTTGGGATTACGCAGTATTTT. This codes for CASSEGVGVGITQYF.

This chain connects TRBV20-1 to TRBJ2-7; D perhaps matches TRBD2 (6 bases). Germline CDR1 and CDR2: DFQATT and SNEGSKA (reference sequence). The ends were cut back, 7 bases at V and 8 bases at J, with 18 bases in the middle. The CDR3 has 12 residues. This CDR3 is CSVADRNPKQYF. CDR3 DNA: TGCAGTGTAGCGGACCGAAACCCCAAGCAGTACTTC.

V usage is TRBV11-2 and J usage is TRBJ2-7; 8 bases match TRBD1. CDR3 length: 14 amino acids. Germline V CDR1 and CDR2: SGHAT, FQNNGV. V shed 6 bases, J shed 1 base, and the junction held 5 bases outside the gene matches. This chain's CDR3 is CASRDRDRSYEQYF. The CDR3, as DNA: TGTGCCAGCAGGGACCGGGACAGGTCCTACGAGCAGTACTTC.

V usage is TRBV14 and J usage is TRBJ1-5, with TRBD1 matching over 8 bases. The germline gives CDR1 SGHDN, CDR2 FVKESK. The CDR3 is 16 residues long. With V trimmed by 3 bases and J by 0 bases, 4 bases remained unmatched. CDR3 sequence reads: CASSHRTGNSNQPQHF. The DNA for the CDR3 is TGTGCCAGCAGCCACCGGACAGGGAATAGCAATCAGCCCCAGCATTTT.

The chain is built from TRBV6-6 and TRBJ2-5; a possible D gene is TRBD1 (6 bases). This CDR3 comprises 14 residues. Trimming took 6 bases from V and 1 from J, leaving 12 bases between them. Germline CDR1 reads MNHNY; CDR2 reads SVGAGI (reference sequence). Written as DNA, the CDR3 is TGTGCCAGCAGCGTTACAGGGATCCAAGAGACCCAGTACTTC. The encoded protein is CASSVTGIQETQYF.

The rearrangement joins TRBV28 to TRBJ1-2; D is unclear. Germline lookup yields CDR1 MDHEN and CDR2 SYDVKM. The CDR3 is 12 residues long. Trimming cost V 2 bases and J 4 bases, with 5 bases left between them. The CDR3 region is CASSLNRYGYTF. DNA of the CDR3: TGTGCCAGCAGTTTAAACCGCTATGGCTACACCTTC.

This chain uses TRBV5-1 with TRBJ2-5, with a possible D match to TRBD1 (5 bases). V was shortened by 0 bases and J by 2 bases, with 11 bases between the two germline ends. Germline CDR1 reads SGHRS; CDR2 reads YFSETQ. The CDR3 runs to 15 residues. The chain's CDR3 is CASSLVQGRQETQYF. The CDR3 DNA is TGCGCCAGCAGCTTGGTCCAGGGCAGGCAAGAGACCCAGTACTTC.

This clonotype was seen more than once but under ten times. The V call is TRBV28, the J call TRBJ2-3; the D call may be TRBD1 or TRBD2 (5 bases each). This CDR3 region has 15 residues. CDR1 is MDHEN and CDR2 is SYDVKM in the germline V gene. The V end lost 2 bases, the J end lost 0 bases, and 9 bases lay between the germline ends. The CDR3 nucleotides are TGTGCCAGCAGTTTAATAGGGGAGAGCACAGATACGCAGTATTTT. Its protein product is CASSLIGESTDTQYF.

This sequence joins TRBV10-3 and TRBJ1-2; the D is unclear. The CDR3 is 14 amino acids. V dropped 7 bases and J dropped 7 bases, with 19 bases sitting between them. Germline-derived CDR1 and CDR2 are ENHRY and SYGVKD. In nucleotides, the CDR3 is TGTGCCATCAAGATTGGCAAGGTAGAATCTGGCTACACCTTC. Protein sequence: CAIKIGKVESGYTF.